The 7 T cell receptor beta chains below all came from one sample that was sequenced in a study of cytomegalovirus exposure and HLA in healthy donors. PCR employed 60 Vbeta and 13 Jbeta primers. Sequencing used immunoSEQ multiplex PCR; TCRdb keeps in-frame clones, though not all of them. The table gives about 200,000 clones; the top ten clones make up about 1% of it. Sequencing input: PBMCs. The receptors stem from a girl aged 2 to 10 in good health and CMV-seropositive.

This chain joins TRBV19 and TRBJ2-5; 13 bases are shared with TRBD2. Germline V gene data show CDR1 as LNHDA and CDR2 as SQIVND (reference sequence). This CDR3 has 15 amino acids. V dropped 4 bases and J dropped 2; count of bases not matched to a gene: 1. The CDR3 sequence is CASSKGLAGQETQYF. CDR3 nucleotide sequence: TGTGCCAGTAGTAAGGGACTAGCGGGGCAAGAGACCCAGTACTTC.

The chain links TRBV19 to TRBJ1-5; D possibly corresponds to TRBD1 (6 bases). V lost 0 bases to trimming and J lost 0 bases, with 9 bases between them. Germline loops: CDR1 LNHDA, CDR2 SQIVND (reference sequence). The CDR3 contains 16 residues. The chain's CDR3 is CASSIDGGYSNQPQHF. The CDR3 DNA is TGTGCCAGTAGTATAGATGGGGGCTATAGCAATCAGCCCCAGCATTTT.

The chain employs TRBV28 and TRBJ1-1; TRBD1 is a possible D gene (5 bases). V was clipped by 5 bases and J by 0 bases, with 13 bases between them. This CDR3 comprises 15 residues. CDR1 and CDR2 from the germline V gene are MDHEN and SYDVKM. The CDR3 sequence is CASSVQGVVNTEAFF. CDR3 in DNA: TGTGCCAGCAGTGTTCAAGGGGTCGTGAACACTGAAGCTTTCTTT.

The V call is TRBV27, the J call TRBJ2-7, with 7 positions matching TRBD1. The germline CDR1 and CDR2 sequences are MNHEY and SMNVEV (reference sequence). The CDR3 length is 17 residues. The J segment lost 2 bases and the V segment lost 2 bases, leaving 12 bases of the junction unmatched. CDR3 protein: CASSLGGLRDRAYEQYF. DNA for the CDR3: TGTGCCAGCAGTTTAGGGGGCCTCCGGGACAGAGCCTACGAGCAGTACTTC.

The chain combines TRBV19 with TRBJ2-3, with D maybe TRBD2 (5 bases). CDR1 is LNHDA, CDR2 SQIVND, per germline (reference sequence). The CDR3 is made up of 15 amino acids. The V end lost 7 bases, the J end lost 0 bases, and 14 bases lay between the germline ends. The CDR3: CASTRLASSTDTQYF. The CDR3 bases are TGTGCCAGTACCAGGCTAGCCTCTAGCACAGATACGCAGTATTTT. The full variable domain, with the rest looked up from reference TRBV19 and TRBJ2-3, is DGGITQSPKYLFRKEGQNVTLSCEQNLNHDAMYWYRQDPGQGLRLIYYSQIVNDFQKGDIAEGYSVSREKKESFPLTVTSAQKNPTAFYLCASTRLASSTDTQYFGPGTRLTVL.

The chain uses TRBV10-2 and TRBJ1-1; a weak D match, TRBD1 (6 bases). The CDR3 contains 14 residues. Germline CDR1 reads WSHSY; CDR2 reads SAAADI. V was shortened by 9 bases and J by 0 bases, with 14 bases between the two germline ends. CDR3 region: CASNQQGLNTEAFF. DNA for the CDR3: TGCGCCAGTAACCAACAGGGTCTGAACACTGAAGCTTTCTTT.

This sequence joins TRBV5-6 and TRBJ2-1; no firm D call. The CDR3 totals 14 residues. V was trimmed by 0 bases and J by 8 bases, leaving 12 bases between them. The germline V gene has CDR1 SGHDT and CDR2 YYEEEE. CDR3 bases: TGTGCCAGCAGCTTGGGTAGAGGTGTGGATGAGCAGTTCTTC. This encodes CASSLGRGVDEQFF.